These 15 T cell receptor beta chains came from one sample sequenced in a study of cytomegalovirus exposure and HLA in healthy donors. The PCR contained 60 Vbeta and 13 Jbeta primers. Profiling relied on immunoSEQ multiplex PCR, and the TCRdb table lists in-frame clones only, not all of them. Of about 120,000 clones in the sample, 60% to 85% were seen once. Sequencing was carried out using PBMCs. Source of these receptors: a woman aged 30 to 39 in good health and CMV-seropositive.

CDR3 amino acids: CASRPTDRGNQPQHF. Written as DNA, the CDR3 is TGTGCCAGCAGGCCTACCGACAGGGGCAATCAGCCCCAGCATTTT. The V call is TRBV6-5, the J call TRBJ1-5; 7 nucleotides agree with TRBD1. J lost 2 bases, V lost 6 bases, and 7 bases had no gene match. This CDR3 comprises 15 residues. Germline V lookup: CDR1 MNHEY, CDR2 SVGAGI.

The chain uses TRBV2 and TRBJ2-2; TRBD2 matches 8 bases. Germline CDR1 SNHLY, CDR2 FYNNEI. CDR3 length: 14 residues. J gave up 7 bases and V 6 bases, and 7 bases lay outside the gene matches. The CDR3 is CASRAGGGIGELFF. CDR3 DNA sequence: TGTGCCAGCAGGGCCGGCGGGGGGATCGGGGAGCTGTTTTTT. Full variable domain (outside the CDR3, taken from reference TRBV2 and TRBJ2-2): EPEVTQTPSHQVTQMGQEVILRCVPISNHLYFYWYRQILGQKVEFLVSFYNNEISEKSEIFDDQFSVERPDGSNFTLKIRSTKLEDSAMYFCASRAGGGIGELFFGEGSRLTVL.

V gene TRBV28 combines with J gene TRBJ1-2, with TRBD1 matching over 7 bases. V was pared by 4 bases and J by 1 base, with 3 bases of the junction left unmatched. CDR3 length equals 14 residues. Germline V CDR1 and CDR2: MDHEN, SYDVKM. The DNA for the CDR3 is TGTGCCAGCAGTTGGGACAGCATTAACTATGGCTACACCTTC. Residues: CASSWDSINYGYTF.

A few counts support this clone. V gene TRBV6-6 combines with J gene TRBJ1-4; TRBD1 agrees at 9 bases. This CDR3 has 15 residues. Germline V gene lookup returns CDR1 MNHNY and CDR2 SVGAGI (reference sequence). The ends lost 6 bases at V and 6 bases at J; junction bases unmatched: 8. DNA of the CDR3: TGTGCCAGCAGCTTTGGGACAGGGAGGGATGAAAAACTGTTTTTT. As protein: CASSFGTGRDEKLFF.

The V call is TRBV4-3, the J call TRBJ1-3; no firm D call. The V gene's germline CDR1 is LGHNA and CDR2 YSLEER. Trimming stripped 1 base from V and 0 bases from J, with 13 bases between. This CDR3 has 17 residues. Here the CDR3 DNA reads TGCGCCAGCAGCCAAGGGGAGGCAGAACCCTCTGGAAACACCATATATTTT. Its translation is CASSQGEAEPSGNTIYF.

J is TRBJ2-1 and V is TRBV10-3, with a weak D call TRBD1 (7 bases). Germline assignment: CDR1 ENHRY and CDR2 SYGVKD. The CDR3 is 12 residues long. V dropped 6 bases and J dropped 7 bases, with 10 bases sitting between them. The CDR3 loop reads CAIRAGGNEQFF. The DNA of the CDR3 is TGTGCCATCAGAGCAGGGGGGAATGAGCAGTTCTTC.

This chain uses TRBV7-9 with TRBJ2-7, with D perhaps TRBD2 (6 bases). V lost 3 bases and J 6 bases, leaving 15 bases between the germline ends. The CDR3 is 14 amino acids. Germline V gene data show CDR1 as SEHNR and CDR2 as FQNEAQ (reference sequence). The CDR3 DNA reads as TGTGCCAGCAGCTTGGCTAGCGTGGGCGGCGAGCAGTACTTC. Translating it yields CASSLASVGGEQYF.

This chain uses TRBV7-8 with TRBJ1-1, with D possibly matching TRBD1 (5 bases). The ends were cut back, 1 base at V and 3 bases at J, with 9 bases in the middle. The CDR3 has 14 amino acids. Germline V lookup: CDR1 SGHVS, CDR2 FQNEAQ. In DNA form, the CDR3 reads TGTGCCAGCAGCTTAGGACAGAGATACACTGAAGCTTTCTTT. Protein product: CASSLGQRYTEAFF.

The CDR3: CASSLSRGTTNEKLFF. In DNA, the CDR3 is TGTGCCAGCAGTTTATCGAGGGGGACAACTAATGAAAAACTGTTTTTT. This chain connects TRBV27 to TRBJ1-4; D possibly corresponds to TRBD1 (6 bases). This CDR3 has 16 amino acids. The ends were cut back, 0 bases at V and 0 bases at J, with 8 bases in the middle. Per germline, CDR1 MNHEY and CDR2 SMNVEV (reference sequence).

The chain couples TRBV7-9 to TRBJ2-3, with a weak D call TRBD1 (5 bases). Trimming removed 1 base from V and 0 bases from J, with 14 bases in between. CDR1 and CDR2 (germline): SEHNR, FQNEAQ (reference sequence). This CDR3 comprises 17 residues. The CDR3 nucleotides are TGTGCCAGCAGCTTAGTTCGGGCAGGGCGTAGCACAGATACGCAGTATTTT. This gives the protein CASSLVRAGRSTDTQYF.

The rearrangement joins TRBV4-1 to TRBJ2-1; D perhaps matches TRBD2 (7 bases). With 6 bases removed from V and 9 bases from J, the gap between germline ends came to 18 bases. From germline, CDR1 is MGHRA and CDR2 YSYEKL. The CDR3 is made up of 14 amino acids. The CDR3 coding sequence is TGCGCCAGCAGGTTAGGGGGGGGGCCATCTGAGCAGTTCTTC. Protein: CASRLGGGPSEQFF.

The chain carries TRBV30 and TRBJ2-7; D is possibly TRBD1 (6 bases). The CDR3 covers 11 residues. V gave up 2 bases and J gave up 10 bases, with 12 bases separating them. Germline lookup yields CDR1 GTSNPN and CDR2 SVGIG (reference sequence). The CDR3 sequence: CAWSLGGYQYF. In DNA, the CDR3 is TGTGCCTGGAGTCTAGGGGGATATCAGTACTTC.

The gene calls are TRBV9 and TRBJ1-5; possibly TRBD1 for D (6 bases). Germline CDR1 is SGDLS and CDR2 is YYNGEE. The CDR3 extends over 15 amino acids. Trimming removed 0 bases at V and 2 bases at J, with 9 bases between. The CDR3 nucleotides read TGTGCCAGCAGCGTAGGTGGACAGCGCAATCAGCCCCAGCATTTT. Its translation: CASSVGGQRNQPQHF.

CDR3 protein: CASRPGTATYEQYF. DNA for the CDR3: TGTGCCAGCAGACCCGGGACAGCTACCTACGAGCAGTACTTC. The chain carries TRBV7-9 and TRBJ2-7, with TRBD1 matching over 7 bases. CDR3 length: 14 residues. With V trimmed by 6 bases and J by 2 bases, 7 bases remained unmatched. Germline values: CDR1 SEHNR, CDR2 FQNEAQ (reference sequence).

The V call is TRBV6-6, the J call TRBJ2-7; 8 bases are shared with TRBD1. Germline CDR1 MNHNY, CDR2 SVGAGI (reference sequence). This CDR3 has 16 residues. With V trimmed by 5 bases and J by 1 base, 10 bases remained unmatched. In DNA form, the CDR3 reads TGTGCCAGCAGTCCACTCGACAGGGGACCATCCTACGAGCAGTACTTC. It yields the protein CASSPLDRGPSYEQYF.